Listed below are T cell receptor beta chains from one sample, sequenced in a study of blood T cell repertoires in COVID-19. Only in-frame clones appear in the TCRdb table, and some are missing; sequencing was by immunoSEQ multiplex PCR. This sample has about 43,000 clones, with about 87% found just once. Sequencing was carried out using peripheral blood. Receptor source: a man aged 60 to 69 with active COVID-19. CDR3s include the opening cysteine and the closing phenylalanine or tryptophan.

>TRBV6-5
CASSLGTGIEQYF
>TRBV28
CASSPPTGPYGYTF
>TRBV30
CAWSPDRGPYNEQFF
>TRBV5-1
CASSSGLAGVGETQYF
>TRBV10-3
CAIRRDILPGNGYTF
>TRBV3-1/TRBV3-2
CASSQGAQYNEQFF
>TRBV13
CASSSSWIAGNHEQYF
>TRBV5-6
CASSRVQGNEAFF
>TRBV18
CASSLDRGTTEAFF
>TRBV7-9
CASSLGQRYGYTF
>TRBV3-1/TRBV3-2
CASSQGLFGGSGANVLTF
>TRBV6-1
CASSEGVTGSGTDTQYF
>TRBV2
CASSEAGGNSGETQYF
>TRBV2
CASYRDRSSPLHF
>TRBV7-2
CASSLLRGEQFF
>TRBV7-3
CASSLNPPLAGGPNTQYF
>TRBV9
CASSVVPGVGKNIQYF
>TRBV27
CASTALRGVNNEQFF
>TRBV5-1
CASSLGQQNTEAFF
>TRBV2
CASSESSAGFRGDTQYF
>TRBV7-2
CASSLDSRGSYGYTF
>TRBV15
CATSRDGGSNEQFF
>TRBV5-1
CASSPGQPQETQYF
>TRBV18
CASSYDRGNYGYTF
>TRBV10-3
CAISEGETGALVEQFF
>TRBV18
CASSPMKLSNQPQHF
>TRBV5-8
CASSLGQATNTGELFF
>TRBV19
CASSLTSGSPGELFF
>TRBV7-8
CASSQMGTSGRDTQYF
>TRBV2
CASTGQYNQPQHF
>TRBV15
CATSWKQGAGSPLHF
>TRBV2
CASTPGGQGYTF
>TRBV10-3
CAISESVGRGDEKLFF
>TRBV18
CASSPVQGSNQPQHF
>TRBV7-9
CASSFGQGSYGYTF
>TRBV4-2
CASRHTSGRPNEQFF
>TRBV6-6
CASSPTPGLAGGSEQYF
>TRBV4-1
CASSQGTGRYEQYF
>TRBV6-5
CASSKTGISYNEQFF
>TRBV15
CATSREGGDTEAFF
>TRBV18
CASSPGQGAREKLFF
>TRBV5-4
CASSLYGQREQYF
>TRBV15
CATSTPGTGNGYTF
>TRBV7-3
CASSLGLNNEQFF
>TRBV6-5
CASSYSADTEAFF
>TRBV7-2
CASSHKTGSNQPQHF
>TRBV29-1
CSVDSGRGETQYF
>TRBV3-1/TRBV3-2
CASPSPGNEKLFF
>TRBV28
CASSYPTGGGETQYF
>TRBV19
CASSIFGTAASGNTIYF
>TRBV4-1
CASATGLAGYNEQFF
>TRBV12-3/TRBV12-4
CASSLAREQYF
>TRBV7-9
CASSPGQGPYEQYF
>TRBV19
CASKILPGQGNQPQHF
>TRBV18
CASSPNRFSNQPQHF
>TRBV2
CASSLQGNMATF
>TRBV28
CASRKPGHSNTEAFF
>TRBV3-1/TRBV3-2
CASSQAGRGGFVNSPLHF
>TRBV19
CASSTIPTVNSGNTIYF
>TRBV4-1
CASSQVEKSEQYF